This TCR beta chain was profiled in a study of T cells in Graves' hyperthyroidism and ophthalmopathy. As for the study in general: Peripheral blood was obtained at initial diagnosis, preceding any treatment.

This clonotype was recorded at least ten times. RNA transcripts served as the template for amplifying TCR beta CDR3 regions. The study used the HTBI primer set for a first-round RT-PCR of the TCR CDR3. TCRdb reprocessed the multiplex PCR reads via MiXCR and lists one record per CDR3 protein. The profile shows 250,000 to 400,000 distinct CDR3 sequences, around 13% of them singletons. Using around 10 ml of fresh peripheral blood, PBMCs were prepared. The CDR3 is 10 residues long. The ends were cut back, 6 bases at V and 6 bases at J, with 3 bases in the middle. The clonotype was recovered from a woman in her 40s with Graves' ophthalmopathy. The rearrangement links TRBV12-3 or TRBV12-4 to TRBJ2-1; D is unclear. The sequenced sample consisted of blood. The CDR3 DNA reads TGTGCCAGCAGGAGCAATGAGCAGTTCTTC. Translating it yields CASRSNEQFF.